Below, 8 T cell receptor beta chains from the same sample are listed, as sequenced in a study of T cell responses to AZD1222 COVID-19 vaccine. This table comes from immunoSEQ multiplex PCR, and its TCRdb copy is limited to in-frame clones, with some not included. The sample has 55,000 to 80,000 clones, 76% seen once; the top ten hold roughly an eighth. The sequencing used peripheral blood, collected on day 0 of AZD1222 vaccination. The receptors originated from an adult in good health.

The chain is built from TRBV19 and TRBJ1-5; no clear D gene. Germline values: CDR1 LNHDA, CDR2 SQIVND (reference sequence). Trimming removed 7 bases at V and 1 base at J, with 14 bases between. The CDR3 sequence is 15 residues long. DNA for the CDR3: TGTGCCAGTAAATTGGAACGAAACAGCAATCAGCCCCAGCATTTT. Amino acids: CASKLERNSNQPQHF.

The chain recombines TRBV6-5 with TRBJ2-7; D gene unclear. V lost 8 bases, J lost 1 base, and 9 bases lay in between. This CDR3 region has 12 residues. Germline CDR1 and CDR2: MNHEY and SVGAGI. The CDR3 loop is CASQDGSYEQYF. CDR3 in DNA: TGTGCCAGCCAAGACGGATCCTACGAGCAGTACTTC.

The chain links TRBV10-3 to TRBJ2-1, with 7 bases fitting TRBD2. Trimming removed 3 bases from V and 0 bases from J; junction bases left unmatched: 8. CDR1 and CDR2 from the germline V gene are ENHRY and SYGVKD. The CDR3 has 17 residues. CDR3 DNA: TGTGCCATCAGTGAAGCGCGGCTAGCGGACTCCTACAATGAGCAGTTCTTC. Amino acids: CAISEARLADSYNEQFF.

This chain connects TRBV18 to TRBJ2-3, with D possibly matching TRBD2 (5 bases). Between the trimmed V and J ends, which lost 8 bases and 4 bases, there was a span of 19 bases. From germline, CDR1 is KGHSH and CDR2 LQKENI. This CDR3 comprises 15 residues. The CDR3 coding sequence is TGTGCCAGCCATCGGGGAGTAATGGGCCCAGATACGCAGTATTTT. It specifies CASHRGVMGPDTQYF.

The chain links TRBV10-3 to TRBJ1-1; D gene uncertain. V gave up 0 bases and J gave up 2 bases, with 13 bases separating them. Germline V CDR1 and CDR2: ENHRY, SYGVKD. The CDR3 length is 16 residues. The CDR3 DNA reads TGTGCCATCAGTGAGTCGACGGCCACGGGAAACACTGAAGCTTTCTTT. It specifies CAISESTATGNTEAFF.

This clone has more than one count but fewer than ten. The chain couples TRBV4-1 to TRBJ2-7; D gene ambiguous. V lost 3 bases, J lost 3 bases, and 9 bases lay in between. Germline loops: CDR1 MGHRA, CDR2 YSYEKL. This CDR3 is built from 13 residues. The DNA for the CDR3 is TGCGCCAGCAGCCATGCAAGGGACTACGAGCAGTACTTC. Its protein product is CASSHARDYEQYF.

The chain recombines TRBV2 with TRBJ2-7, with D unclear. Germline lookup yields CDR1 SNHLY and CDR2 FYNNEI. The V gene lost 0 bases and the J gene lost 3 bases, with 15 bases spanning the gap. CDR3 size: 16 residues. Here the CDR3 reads CASSEAHVGMGYEQYF. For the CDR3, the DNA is TGTGCCAGCAGTGAAGCGCACGTGGGAATGGGCTACGAGCAGTACTTC. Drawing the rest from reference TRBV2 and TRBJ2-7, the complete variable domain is EPEVTQTPSHQVTQMGQEVILRCVPISNHLYFYWYRQILGQKVEFLVSFYNNEISEKSEIFDDQFSVERPDGSNFTLKIRSTKLEDSAMYFCASSEAHVGMGYEQYFGPGTRLTVT.

The CDR3 reads CASSVPPYGYTF. The CDR3, as DNA: TGTGCCAGTAGCGTGCCCCCTTATGGCTACACCTTC. V and J are TRBV19 and TRBJ1-2; D ambiguous. This CDR3 has 12 amino acids. The V end was cut by 6 bases, the J end by 5 bases, with 10 bases between. Germline-derived CDR1 and CDR2 are LNHDA and SQIVND (reference sequence).